The entry below describes one T cell receptor beta chain. PCR was performed using 60 Vbeta and 13 Jbeta primers. Sequencing used immunoSEQ multiplex PCR; TCRdb keeps in-frame clones, though not all of them. Here the sample spans 100,000 or so clones, more than 9.5% being singletons. Germline V lookup: CDR1 GTSNPN, CDR2 SVGIG (reference sequence). The CDR3 spans 14 residues. Losses at the gene ends were 4 bases for V and 5 bases for J; bases not matched to a gene: 9. These data come from a study of cytomegalovirus exposure and HLA in healthy donors. This receptor was identified in a middle-aged man in good health and CMV-seropositive. The gene calls are TRBV30 and TRBJ1-2, with 8 positions matching TRBD1. The sequenced sample was PBMCs. The CDR3 spells CAWNPGQGGYGYTF. CDR3 coding DNA: TGTGCCTGGAATCCTGGACAGGGAGGTTATGGCTACACCTTC. The complete variable domain, with remaining parts taken from reference TRBV30 and TRBJ1-2, reads SQTIHQWPATLVQPVGSPLSLECTVEGTSNPNLYWYRQAAGRGLQLLFYSVGIGQISSEVPQNLSASRPQDRQFILSSKKLLLSDSGFYLCAWNPGQGGYGYTFGSGTRLTVV.